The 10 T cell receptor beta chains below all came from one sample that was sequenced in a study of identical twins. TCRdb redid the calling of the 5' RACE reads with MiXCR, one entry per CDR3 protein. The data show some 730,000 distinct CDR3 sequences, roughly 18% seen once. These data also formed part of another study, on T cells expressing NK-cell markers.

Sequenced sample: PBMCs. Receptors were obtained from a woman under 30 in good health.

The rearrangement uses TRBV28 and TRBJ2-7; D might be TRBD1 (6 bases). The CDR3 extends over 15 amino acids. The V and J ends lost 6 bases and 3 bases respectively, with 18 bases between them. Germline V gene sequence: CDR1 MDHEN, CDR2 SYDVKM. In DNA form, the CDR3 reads TGTGCCAGCAGCTCTAACGGGGACATAAACTACGAGCAGTACTTC. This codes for CASSSNGDINYEQYF.

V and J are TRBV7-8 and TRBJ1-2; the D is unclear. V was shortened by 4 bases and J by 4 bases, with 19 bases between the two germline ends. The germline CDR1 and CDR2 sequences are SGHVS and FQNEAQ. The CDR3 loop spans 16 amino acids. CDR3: CASSSRLVGSSYGYTF. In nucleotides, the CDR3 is TGTGCCAGCAGCTCGCGGTTGGTGGGCAGCTCCTATGGCTACACCTTC.

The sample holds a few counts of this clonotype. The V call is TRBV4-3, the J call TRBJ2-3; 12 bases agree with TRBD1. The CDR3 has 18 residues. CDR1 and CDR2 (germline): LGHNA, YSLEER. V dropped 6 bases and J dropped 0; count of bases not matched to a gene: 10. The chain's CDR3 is CASSPGQGAATSTDTQYF. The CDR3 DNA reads TGCGCCAGCAGTCCGGGACAGGGGGCTGCTACTAGCACAGATACGCAGTATTTT.

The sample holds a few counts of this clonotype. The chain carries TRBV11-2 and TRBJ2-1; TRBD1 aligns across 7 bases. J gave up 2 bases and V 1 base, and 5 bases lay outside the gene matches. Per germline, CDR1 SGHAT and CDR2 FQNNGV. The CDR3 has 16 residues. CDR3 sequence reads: CASSLAPGGTYNEQFF. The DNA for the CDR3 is TGTGCCAGCAGCTTAGCCCCAGGGGGAACCTACAATGAGCAGTTCTTC.

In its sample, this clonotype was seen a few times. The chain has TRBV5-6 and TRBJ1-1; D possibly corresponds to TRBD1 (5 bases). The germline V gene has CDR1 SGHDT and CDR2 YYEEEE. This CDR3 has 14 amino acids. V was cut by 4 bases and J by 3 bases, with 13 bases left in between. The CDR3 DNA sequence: TGTGCCAGCAGCGGTCAGGGCCATGACACTGAAGCTTTCTTT. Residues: CASSGQGHDTEAFF.

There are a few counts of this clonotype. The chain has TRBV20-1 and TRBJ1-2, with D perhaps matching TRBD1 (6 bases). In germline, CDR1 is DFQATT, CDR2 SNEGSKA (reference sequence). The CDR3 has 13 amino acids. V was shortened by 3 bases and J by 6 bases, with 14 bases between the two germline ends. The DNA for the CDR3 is TGCAGTGCTAGGGGGGGCGCGAGGAATGGCTACACCTTC. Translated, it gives CSARGGARNGYTF.

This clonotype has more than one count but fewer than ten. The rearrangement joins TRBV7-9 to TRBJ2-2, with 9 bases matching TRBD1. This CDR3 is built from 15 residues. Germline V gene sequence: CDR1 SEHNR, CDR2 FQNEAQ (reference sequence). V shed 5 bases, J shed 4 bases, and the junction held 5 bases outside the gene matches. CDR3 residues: CASSAYRGRTGELFF. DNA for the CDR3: TGTGCCAGCAGCGCCTACAGGGGGCGCACCGGGGAGCTGTTTTTT.

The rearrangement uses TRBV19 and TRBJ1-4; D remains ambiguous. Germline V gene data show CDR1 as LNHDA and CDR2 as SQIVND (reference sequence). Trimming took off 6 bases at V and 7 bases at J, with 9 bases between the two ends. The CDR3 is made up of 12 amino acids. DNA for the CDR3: TGTGCCAGTAGGACTTGGGGTGAAAAACTGTTTTTT. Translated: CASRTWGEKLFF.

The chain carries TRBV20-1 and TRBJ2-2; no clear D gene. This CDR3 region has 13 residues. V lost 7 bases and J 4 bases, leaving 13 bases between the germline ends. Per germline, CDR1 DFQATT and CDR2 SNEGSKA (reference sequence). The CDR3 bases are TGCAGTGTACGCTGGCCGCTCACCGGGGAGCTGTTTTTT. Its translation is CSVRWPLTGELFF.

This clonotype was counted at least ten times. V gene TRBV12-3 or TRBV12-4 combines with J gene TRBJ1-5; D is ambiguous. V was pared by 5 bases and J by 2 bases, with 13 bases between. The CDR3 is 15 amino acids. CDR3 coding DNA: TGTGCCAGCAGTAGCGTGTGGCCACGCAATCAGCCCCAGCATTTT. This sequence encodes CASSSVWPRNQPQHF.